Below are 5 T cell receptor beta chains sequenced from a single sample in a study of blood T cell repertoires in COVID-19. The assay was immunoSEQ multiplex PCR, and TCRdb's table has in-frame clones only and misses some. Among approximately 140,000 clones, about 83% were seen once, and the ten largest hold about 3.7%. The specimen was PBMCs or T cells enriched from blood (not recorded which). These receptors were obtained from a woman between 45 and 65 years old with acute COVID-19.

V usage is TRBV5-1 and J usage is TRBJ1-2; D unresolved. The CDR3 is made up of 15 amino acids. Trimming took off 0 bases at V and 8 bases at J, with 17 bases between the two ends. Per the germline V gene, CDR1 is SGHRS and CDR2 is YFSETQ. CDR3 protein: CASSLDPGLVEGYTF. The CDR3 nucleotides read TGCGCCAGCAGCTTGGATCCGGGTTTAGTTGAAGGCTACACCTTC.

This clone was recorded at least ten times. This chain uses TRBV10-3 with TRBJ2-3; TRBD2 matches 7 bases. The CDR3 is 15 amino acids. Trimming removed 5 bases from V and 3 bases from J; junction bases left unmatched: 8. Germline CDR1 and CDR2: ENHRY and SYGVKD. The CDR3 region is CAISSGGSGTDTQYF. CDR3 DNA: TGTGCCATCAGTTCCGGGGGGAGTGGAACAGATACGCAGTATTTT.

The CDR3 DNA is TGTGCCAGCAGTCCCAAGGCCGACAGGGGGCGTATGGTGCAGTACTTC. Translation gives CASSPKADRGRMVQYF. The chain has TRBV27 and TRBJ2-7, with TRBD1 identical over 10 bases. Germline V lookup: CDR1 MNHEY, CDR2 SMNVEV (reference sequence). After removal of 5 bases from V and 9 bases from J, the junction contained 16 bases not matched to a gene. This CDR3 region has 16 residues.

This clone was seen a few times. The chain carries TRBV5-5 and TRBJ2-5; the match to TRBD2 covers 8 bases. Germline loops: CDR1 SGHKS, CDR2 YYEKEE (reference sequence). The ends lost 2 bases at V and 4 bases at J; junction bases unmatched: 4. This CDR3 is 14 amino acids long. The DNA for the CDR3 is TGTGCCAGCAGCTTAACTAGCGGCTCAGAGACCCAGTACTTC. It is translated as CASSLTSGSETQYF.

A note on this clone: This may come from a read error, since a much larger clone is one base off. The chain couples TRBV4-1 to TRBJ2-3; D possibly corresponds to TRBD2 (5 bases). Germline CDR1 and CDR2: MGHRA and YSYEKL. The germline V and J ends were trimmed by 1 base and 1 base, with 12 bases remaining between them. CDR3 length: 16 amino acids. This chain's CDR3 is CASSQVGGAGTDTQYF. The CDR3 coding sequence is TGCGCCAGCAGCCAAGTTGGTGGAGCGGGCACAGATACGCAGTATTTT.